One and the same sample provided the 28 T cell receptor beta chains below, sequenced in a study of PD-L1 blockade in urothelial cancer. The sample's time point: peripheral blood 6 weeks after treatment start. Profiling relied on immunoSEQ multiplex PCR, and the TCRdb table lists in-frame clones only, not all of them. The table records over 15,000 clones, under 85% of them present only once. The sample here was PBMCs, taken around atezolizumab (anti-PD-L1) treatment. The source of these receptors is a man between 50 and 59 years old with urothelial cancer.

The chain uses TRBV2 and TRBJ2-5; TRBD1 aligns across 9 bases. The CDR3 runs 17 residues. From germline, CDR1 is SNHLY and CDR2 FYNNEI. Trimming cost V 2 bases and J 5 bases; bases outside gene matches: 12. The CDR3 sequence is CASSEPKGGTGRETQYF. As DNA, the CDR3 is TGTGCCAGCAGTGAACCCAAGGGGGGGACAGGGAGGGAGACCCAGTACTTC.

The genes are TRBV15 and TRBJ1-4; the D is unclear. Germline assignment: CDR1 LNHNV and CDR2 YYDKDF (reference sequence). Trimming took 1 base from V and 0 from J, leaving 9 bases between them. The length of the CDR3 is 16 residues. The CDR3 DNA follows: TGTGCCACCAGCAGAGGGCAGATCGCAACTAATGAAAAACTGTTTTTT. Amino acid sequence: CATSRGQIATNEKLFF.

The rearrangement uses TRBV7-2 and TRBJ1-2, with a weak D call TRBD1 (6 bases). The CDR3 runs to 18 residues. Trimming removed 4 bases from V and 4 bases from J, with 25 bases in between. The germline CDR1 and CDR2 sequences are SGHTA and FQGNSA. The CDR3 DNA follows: TGTGCCAGCAGCTCTGTTAATCCCCACCGGGGGGCGGGCTATGGCTACACCTTC. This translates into CASSSVNPHRGAGYGYTF.

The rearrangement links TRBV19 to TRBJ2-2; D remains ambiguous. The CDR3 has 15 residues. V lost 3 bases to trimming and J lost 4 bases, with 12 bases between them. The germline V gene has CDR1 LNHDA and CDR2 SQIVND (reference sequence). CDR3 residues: CASSIRELSTGELFF. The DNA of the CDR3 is TGTGCCAGTAGTATCCGTGAGTTGAGCACCGGGGAGCTGTTTTTT.

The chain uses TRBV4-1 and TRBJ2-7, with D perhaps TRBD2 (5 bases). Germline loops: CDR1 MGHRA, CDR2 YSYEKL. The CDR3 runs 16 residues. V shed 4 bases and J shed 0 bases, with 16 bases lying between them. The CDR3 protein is CASSRGLDSLSYEQYF. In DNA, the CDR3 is TGCGCCAGCAGCCGGGGTTTGGACTCGCTCTCCTACGAGCAGTACTTC.

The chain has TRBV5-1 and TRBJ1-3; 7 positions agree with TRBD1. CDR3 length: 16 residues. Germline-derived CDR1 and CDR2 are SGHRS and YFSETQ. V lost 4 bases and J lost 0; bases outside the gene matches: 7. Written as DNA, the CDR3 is TGCGCCAGCAGCCCCCGACAGGGAGTCTCTGGAAACACCATATATTTT. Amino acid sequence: CASSPRQGVSGNTIYF.

In nucleotides, the CDR3 is TGTGCCAGTAGTATATTATATAGCAATCAGCCCCAGCATTTT. Translating gives CASSILYSNQPQHF. The rearrangement uses TRBV19 and TRBJ1-5; D not certain. The V gene's germline CDR1 is LNHDA and CDR2 SQIVND (reference sequence). The CDR3 contains 14 residues. V was clipped by 2 bases and J by 0 bases, with 5 bases between them.

CDR3 protein: CASSDRDSYEQYF. In DNA, the CDR3 is TGTGCCAGCAGCGATCGCGATTCCTACGAGCAGTACTTC. J is TRBJ2-7 and V is TRBV9; D call uncertain. Trimming stripped 3 bases from V and 1 base from J, with 8 bases between. Germline values: CDR1 SGDLS, CDR2 YYNGEE. CDR3 length: 13 residues.

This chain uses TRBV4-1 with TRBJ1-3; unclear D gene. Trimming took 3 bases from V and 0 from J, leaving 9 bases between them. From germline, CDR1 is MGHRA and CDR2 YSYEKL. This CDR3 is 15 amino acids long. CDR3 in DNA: TGCGCCAGCAGCCATCCACCGGTCTCTGGAAACACCATATATTTT. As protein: CASSHPPVSGNTIYF.

CDR3 bases: TGCGCCAGCAGCTTTGGTAGCGGTAGCACAGATACGCAGTATTTT. Protein: CASSFGSGSTDTQYF. The rearrangement uses TRBV5-1 and TRBJ2-3; possible D gene TRBD2, 6 bases. Trimming took off 2 bases at V and 0 bases at J, with 10 bases between the two ends. CDR3 length equals 15 residues. Germline assignment: CDR1 SGHRS and CDR2 YFSETQ.

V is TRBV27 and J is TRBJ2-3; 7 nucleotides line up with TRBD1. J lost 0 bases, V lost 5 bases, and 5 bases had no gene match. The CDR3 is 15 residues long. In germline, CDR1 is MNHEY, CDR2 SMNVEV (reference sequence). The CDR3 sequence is CASSTGQASTDTQYF. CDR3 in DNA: TGTGCCAGCAGTACAGGACAGGCTAGCACAGATACGCAGTATTTT.

CDR3 nucleotides: TGTGCCAGCGGAACAGGGACGAACACTGAAGCTTTCTTT. Protein product: CASGTGTNTEAFF. The chain combines TRBV13 with TRBJ1-1; a weak D match, TRBD1 (6 bases). In germline, CDR1 is PRHDT, CDR2 FYEKMQ (reference sequence). The V end was cut by 8 bases, the J end by 1 base, with 11 bases between. The CDR3 is 13 residues long.

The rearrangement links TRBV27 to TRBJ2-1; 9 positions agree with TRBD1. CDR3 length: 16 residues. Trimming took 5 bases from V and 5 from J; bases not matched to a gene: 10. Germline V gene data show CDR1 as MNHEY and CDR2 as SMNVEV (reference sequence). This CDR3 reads CASSRQSGTGNNEQFF. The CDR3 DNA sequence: TGTGCCAGCAGTCGACAGTCCGGGACAGGGAACAATGAGCAGTTCTTC.

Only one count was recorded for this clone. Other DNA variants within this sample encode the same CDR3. The CDR3 coding sequence is TGTGCCAGCAGCGGGGGAGGGCCGAATAGCAATCAGCCCCAGCATTTT. Translated: CASSGGGPNSNQPQHF. The chain combines TRBV5-6 with TRBJ1-5; D possibly corresponds to TRBD1 (5 bases). This CDR3 has 16 residues. Germline V CDR1 and CDR2: SGHDT, YYEEEE. With 4 bases removed from V and 0 bases from J, the gap between germline ends came to 14 bases.

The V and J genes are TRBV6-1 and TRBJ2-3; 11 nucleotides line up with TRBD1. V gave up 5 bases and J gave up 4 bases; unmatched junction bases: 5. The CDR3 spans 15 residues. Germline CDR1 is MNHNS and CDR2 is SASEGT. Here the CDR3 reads CASSKGQGGADTQYF. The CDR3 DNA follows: TGTGCCAGCAGTAAGGGACAGGGGGGTGCAGATACGCAGTATTTT.

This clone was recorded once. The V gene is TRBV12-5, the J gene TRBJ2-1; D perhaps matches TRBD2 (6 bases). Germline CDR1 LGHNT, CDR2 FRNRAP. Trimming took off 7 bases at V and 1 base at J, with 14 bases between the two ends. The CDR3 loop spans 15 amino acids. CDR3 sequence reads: CASVHGTPSYNEQFF. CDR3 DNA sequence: TGTGCTAGTGTTCACGGGACTCCTTCCTACAATGAGCAGTTCTTC.

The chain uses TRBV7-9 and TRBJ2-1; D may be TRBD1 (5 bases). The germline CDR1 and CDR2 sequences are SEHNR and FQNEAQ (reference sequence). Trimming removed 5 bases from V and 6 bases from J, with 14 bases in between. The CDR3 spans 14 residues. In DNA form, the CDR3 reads TGTGCCAGCAGCCCCTGGACCCAGGGCAATGAGCAGTTCTTC. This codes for CASSPWTQGNEQFF.

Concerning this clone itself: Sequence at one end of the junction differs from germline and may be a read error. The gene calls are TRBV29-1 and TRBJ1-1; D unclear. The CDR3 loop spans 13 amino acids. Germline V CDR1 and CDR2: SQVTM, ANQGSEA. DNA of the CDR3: TGCAGCGTTGAGCTCACAGAGGCTGGGAGGGAGAGATTT. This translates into CSVELTEAGRERF.

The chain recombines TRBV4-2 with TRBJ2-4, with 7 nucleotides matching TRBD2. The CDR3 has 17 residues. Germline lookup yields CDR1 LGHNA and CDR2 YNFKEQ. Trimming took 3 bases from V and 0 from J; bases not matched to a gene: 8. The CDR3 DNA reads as TGTGCCAGCAGCCAGACCGCGGGGGATTTAGCCAAAAACATTCAGTACTTC. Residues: CASSQTAGDLAKNIQYF.

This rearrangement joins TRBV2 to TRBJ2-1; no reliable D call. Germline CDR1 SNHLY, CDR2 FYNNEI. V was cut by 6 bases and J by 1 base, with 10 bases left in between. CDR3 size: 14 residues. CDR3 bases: TGTGCCAGCAGGCGCATCACTTCCTACAATGAGCAGTTCTTC. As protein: CASRRITSYNEQFF.

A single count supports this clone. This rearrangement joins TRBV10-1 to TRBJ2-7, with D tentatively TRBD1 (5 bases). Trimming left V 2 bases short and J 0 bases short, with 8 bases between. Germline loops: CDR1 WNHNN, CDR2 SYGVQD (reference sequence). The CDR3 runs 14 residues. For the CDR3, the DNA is TGCGCCAGCAGTGAGGACAGCAGCTCCTACGAGCAGTACTTC. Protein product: CASSEDSSSYEQYF.

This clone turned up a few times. The chain's CDR3 is CASSPWESDHRGYTF. The CDR3, as DNA: TGTGCCAGCAGCCCCTGGGAGTCAGATCATAGGGGCTACACCTTC. The genes are TRBV14 and TRBJ1-2, with unresolved D. This CDR3 region has 15 residues. Germline lookup yields CDR1 SGHDN and CDR2 FVKESK. Trimming shortened V by 4 bases and J by 8 bases, and 20 bases separated the two germline ends. Full variable domain (rest looked up from reference TRBV14 and TRBJ1-2): EAGVTQFPSHSVIEKGQTVTLRCDPISGHDNLYWYRRVMGKEIKFLLHFVKESKQDESGMPNNRFLAERTGGTYSTLKVQPAELEDSGVYFCASSPWESDHRGYTFGSGTRLTVV.

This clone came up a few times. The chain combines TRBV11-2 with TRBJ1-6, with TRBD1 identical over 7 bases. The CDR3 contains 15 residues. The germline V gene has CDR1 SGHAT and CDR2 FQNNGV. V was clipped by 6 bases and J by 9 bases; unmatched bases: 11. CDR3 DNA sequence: TGTGCCAGCAGTCCGATTAAAGGGGGCGGTTCACCCCTCCACTTT. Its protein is CASSPIKGGGSPLHF.

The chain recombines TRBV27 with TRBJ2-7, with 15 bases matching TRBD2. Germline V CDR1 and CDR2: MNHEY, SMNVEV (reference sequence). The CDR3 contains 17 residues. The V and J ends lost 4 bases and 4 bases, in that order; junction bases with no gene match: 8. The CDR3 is CASSSGLAGGSPYEQYV. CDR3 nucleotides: TGTGCCAGCAGTTCAGGACTAGCGGGGGGGTCACCTTACGAGCAGTACGTC.

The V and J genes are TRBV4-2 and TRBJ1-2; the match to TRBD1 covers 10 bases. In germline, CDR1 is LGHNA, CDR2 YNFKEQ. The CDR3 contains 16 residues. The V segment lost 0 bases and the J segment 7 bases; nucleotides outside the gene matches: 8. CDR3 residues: CASSQDNDRGPGGYTF. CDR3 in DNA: TGTGCCAGCAGCCAAGATAATGACAGGGGGCCGGGTGGCTACACCTTC.

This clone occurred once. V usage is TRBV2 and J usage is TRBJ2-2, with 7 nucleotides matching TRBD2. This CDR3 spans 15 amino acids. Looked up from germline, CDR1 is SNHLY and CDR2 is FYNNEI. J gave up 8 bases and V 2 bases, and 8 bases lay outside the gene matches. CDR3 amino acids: CASSETGLGRGELFF. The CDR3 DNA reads TGTGCCAGCAGTGAAACAGGACTAGGGAGAGGGGAGCTGTTTTTT.

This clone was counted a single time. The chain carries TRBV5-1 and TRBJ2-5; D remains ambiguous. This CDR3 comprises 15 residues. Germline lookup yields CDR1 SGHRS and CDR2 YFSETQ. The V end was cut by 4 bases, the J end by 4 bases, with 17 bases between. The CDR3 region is CASSNQDQSGETQYF. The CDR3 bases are TGCGCCAGCAGCAATCAGGATCAGAGTGGAGAGACCCAGTACTTC.

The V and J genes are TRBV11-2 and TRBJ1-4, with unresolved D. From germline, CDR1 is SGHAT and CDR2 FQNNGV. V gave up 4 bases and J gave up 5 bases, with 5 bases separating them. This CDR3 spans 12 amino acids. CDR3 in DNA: TGTGCCAGCAGCTGGCTGAATGAAAAACTGTTTTTT. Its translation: CASSWLNEKLFF.